This TCR beta chain was observed in a study of shared clonotypes between healthy human individuals. Profiling relied on immunoSEQ multiplex PCR, and the TCRdb table lists in-frame clones only, not all of them. This table has 85,000 to 100,000 clones, less than 80% appearing once. The clonotype was recovered from a man aged 25-45 years in good health. The sequenced sample was memory CD8+ T cells sorted from blood. Subset given: CD45RO+ cells pooled with CCR7-negative TemRA cells.

The CDR3 DNA follows: TGTGCCAGCAGCTTGCGACAGGGTTCCTACAATGAGCAGTTCTTC. It codes for CASSLRQGSYNEQFF. The chain combines TRBV7-3 with TRBJ2-1; 7 bases are shared with TRBD1. This CDR3 contains 15 residues. V was clipped by 3 bases and J by 1 base; unmatched bases: 3. The V gene's germline CDR1 is SGHTA and CDR2 FQGTGA.